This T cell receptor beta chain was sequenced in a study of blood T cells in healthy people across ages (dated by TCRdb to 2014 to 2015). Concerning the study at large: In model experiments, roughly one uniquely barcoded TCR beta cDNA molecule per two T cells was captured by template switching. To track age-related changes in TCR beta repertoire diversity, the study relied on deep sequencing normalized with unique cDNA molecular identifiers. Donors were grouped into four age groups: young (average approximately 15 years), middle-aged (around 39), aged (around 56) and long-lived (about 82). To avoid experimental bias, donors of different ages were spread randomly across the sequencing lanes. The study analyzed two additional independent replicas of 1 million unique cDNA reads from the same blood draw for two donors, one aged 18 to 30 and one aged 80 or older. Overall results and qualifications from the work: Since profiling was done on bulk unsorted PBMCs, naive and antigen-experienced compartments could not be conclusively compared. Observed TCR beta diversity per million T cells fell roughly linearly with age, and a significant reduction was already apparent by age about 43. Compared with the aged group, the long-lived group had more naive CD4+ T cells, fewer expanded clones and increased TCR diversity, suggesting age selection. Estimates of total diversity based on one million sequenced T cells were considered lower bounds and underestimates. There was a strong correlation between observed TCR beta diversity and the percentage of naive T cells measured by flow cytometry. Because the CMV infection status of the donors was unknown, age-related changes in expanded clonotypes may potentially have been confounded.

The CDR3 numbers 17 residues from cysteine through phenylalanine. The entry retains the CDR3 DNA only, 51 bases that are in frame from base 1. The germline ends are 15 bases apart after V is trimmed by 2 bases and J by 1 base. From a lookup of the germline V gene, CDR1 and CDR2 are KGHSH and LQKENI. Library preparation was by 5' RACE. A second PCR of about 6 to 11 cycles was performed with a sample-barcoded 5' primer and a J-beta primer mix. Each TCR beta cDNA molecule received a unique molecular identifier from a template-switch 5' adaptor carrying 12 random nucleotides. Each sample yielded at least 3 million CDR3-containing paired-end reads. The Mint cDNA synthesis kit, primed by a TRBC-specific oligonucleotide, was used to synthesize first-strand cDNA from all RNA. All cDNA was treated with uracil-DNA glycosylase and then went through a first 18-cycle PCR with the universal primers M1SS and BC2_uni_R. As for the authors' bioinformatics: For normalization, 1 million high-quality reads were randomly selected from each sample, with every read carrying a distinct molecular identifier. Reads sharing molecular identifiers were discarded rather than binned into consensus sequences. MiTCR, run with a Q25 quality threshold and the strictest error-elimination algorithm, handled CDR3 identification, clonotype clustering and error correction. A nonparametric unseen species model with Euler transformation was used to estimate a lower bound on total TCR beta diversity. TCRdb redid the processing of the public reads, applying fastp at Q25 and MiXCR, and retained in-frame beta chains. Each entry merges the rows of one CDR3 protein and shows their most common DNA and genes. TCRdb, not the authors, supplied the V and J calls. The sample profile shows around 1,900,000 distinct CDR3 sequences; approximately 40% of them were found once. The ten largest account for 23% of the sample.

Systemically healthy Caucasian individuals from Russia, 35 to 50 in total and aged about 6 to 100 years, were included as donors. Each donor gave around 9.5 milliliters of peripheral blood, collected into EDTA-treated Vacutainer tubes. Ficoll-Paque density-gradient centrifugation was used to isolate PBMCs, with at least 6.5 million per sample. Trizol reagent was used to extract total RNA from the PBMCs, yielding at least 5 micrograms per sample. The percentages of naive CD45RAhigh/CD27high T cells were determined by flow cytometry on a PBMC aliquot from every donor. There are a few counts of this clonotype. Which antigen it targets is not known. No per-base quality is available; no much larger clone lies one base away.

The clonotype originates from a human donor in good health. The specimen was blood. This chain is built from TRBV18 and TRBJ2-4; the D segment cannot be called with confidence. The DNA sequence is TGTGCCAGCTCACCATATCCGGTAACCAGGGCCAAAAACATTCAGTACTTC. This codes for CASSPYPVTRAKNIQYF.